This TCR beta chain is from a study of cytomegalovirus exposure and HLA in healthy donors. The study, taken as a whole, reports: The authors later found TCR association rates varying by HLA locus, with DRB1 most and HLA-C fewest. Among TCR beta chains of equal frequency, HLA-associated ones were more clonally expanded in a later analysis. Earlier findings revealed that most TCR beta V segments proved productive either about 87% or about 30% of the time.

Details on this clone: The antigen is undetermined.

PCR used 60 Vbeta primers and 13 Jbeta primers. In the original processing: Some 10 million of the roughly 80 million unique TCR beta chains counted in a later analysis were shared. Libraries were prepared by immunoSEQ multiplex PCR; TCRdb keeps only in-frame clonotypes and omits some of them. D and trimming come from the DNA, and the V and J calls and clone size come from that table. The table lists 150,000 or so clones, roughly 85% of them singletons. CDR3 length: 15 amino acids. V shed 1 base, J shed 5 bases, and the junction held 4 bases outside the gene matches. In germline, CDR1 is SGHNT, CDR2 YYREEE (reference sequence).

The source of this sequence is a man aged 50 to 60 in good health and CMV-seropositive. V usage is TRBV5-4 and J usage is TRBJ1-1; 11 bases line up with TRBD1. The material sequenced was PBMCs. The CDR3 sequence: CASSLPGQGATEAFF. The DNA of the CDR3 is TGTGCCAGCAGCTTGCCAGGACAGGGGGCAACTGAAGCTTTCTTT.